This is a list of T cell receptor beta chains from one sample in a study of CD8 T cells in ankylosing spondylitis. TCRdb redid the calling of the 5' RACE reads with MiXCR, one entry per CDR3 protein. This sample has approximately 69,000 distinct CDR3 sequences, with 5.3% found just once. The sequenced sample consisted of blood, either unsorted or a sorted T cell fraction (not recorded which). Every receptor here comes from a male donor with ankylosing spondylitis or in good health (not recorded which). CDR3s include the opening cysteine and the closing phenylalanine or tryptophan. The order of the fields is clone size, CDR3 length, J gene, V gene, D gene, CDR3 DNA, CDR3 protein. The D gene is left open where the match is weak. Clone sizes are given selectively: once, few, many, or a class where the clone is expanded.

size: many; length: 15; J: TRBJ2-1; V: TRBV29-1; D: NA; DNA: TGCAGCCTAGTTCCGTGGCAGTCGCCCTACAATGAGCAGTTCTTC; CDR3: CSLVPWQSPYNEQFF
size: many; length: 13; J: TRBJ2-5; V: TRBV4-1; D: NA; DNA: TGCGCCAGCAGCCAAGACCAGGAGGAGACCCAGTACTTC; CDR3: CASSQDQEETQYF
size: NA; length: 16; J: TRBJ2-1; V: TRBV7-9; D: TRBD2; DNA: TGTGCCAGCAGCTCCGGGACTAGCGGCTCCTACAATGAGCAGTTCTTC; CDR3: CASSSGTSGSYNEQFF
size: many; length: 17; J: TRBJ2-2; V: TRBV7-3; D: NA; DNA: TGTGCCAGCAGCTTAGAGATTGGACCGAGCCCCACCGGGGAGCTGTTTTTT; CDR3: CASSLEIGPSPTGELFF
size: NA; length: 15; J: TRBJ1-5; V: TRBV20-1; D: TRBD1; DNA: TGCAGTGCTAGAGATTCCAGGGGGGAGAATCAGCCCCAGCATTTT; CDR3: CSARDSRGENQPQHF
size: many; length: 13; J: TRBJ2-1; V: TRBV4-2; D: NA; DNA: TGTGCCAGCAGCCTCCTCGGGTCCAATGAGCAGTTCTTC; CDR3: CASSLLGSNEQFF
size: NA; length: 13; J: TRBJ2-7; V: TRBV6-1; D: NA; DNA: TGTGCCAGCAGTCGGACGGAATCCTACGTGCAGTACTTC; CDR3: CASSRTESYVQYF
size: many; length: 15; J: TRBJ1-1; V: TRBV2; D: NA; DNA: TGTGCCAGCATCGACGCAGGGGCTCTGAACACTGAAGCTTTCTTT; CDR3: CASIDAGALNTEAFF
size: few; length: 14; J: TRBJ2-3; V: TRBV7-2; D: NA; DNA: TGTGCCAGCAGCTTATTAGGAGGACAAGATACGCAGTATTTT; CDR3: CASSLLGGQDTQYF
size: many; length: 17; J: TRBJ2-6; V: TRBV2; D: TRBD1; DNA: TGTGCCAGCACCGGGGACAGGGATTTTACTGGGGCCAACGTCCTGACTTTC; CDR3: CASTGDRDFTGANVLTF
size: NA; length: 15; J: TRBJ2-2; V: TRBV20-1; D: NA; DNA: TGCAGTGCTAGAGACCAGACAGCAAACACCGGGGAGCTGTTTTTT; CDR3: CSARDQTANTGELFF
size: many; length: 14; J: TRBJ2-2; V: TRBV5-1; D: NA; DNA: TGCGCCAGCAGCACCACAGGGGAGGCCGGGGAGCTGTTTTTT; CDR3: CASSTTGEAGELFF
size: many; length: 15; J: TRBJ2-7; V: TRBV28; D: NA; DNA: TGTGCCAGCACCCATCCGGGGGTAGTCTCCTACGAGCAGTACTTC; CDR3: CASTHPGVVSYEQYF
size: few; length: 16; J: TRBJ1-4; V: TRBV7-2; D: TRBD1; DNA: TGTGCCAGCAGCTTAGCCCTCGGGACAGCAAATGAAAAACTGTTTTTT; CDR3: CASSLALGTANEKLFF
size: many; length: 16; J: TRBJ1-1; V: TRBV15; D: NA; DNA: TGTGCCACCAGCAGCCCACTTGGCAGGGAGAACACTGAAGCTTTCTTT; CDR3: CATSSPLGRENTEAFF
size: NA; length: 13; J: TRBJ1-1; V: TRBV7-2; D: TRBD1; DNA: TGTGCCAGCAGCTCAGACAGGGGCACTGAAGCTTTCTTT; CDR3: CASSSDRGTEAFF
size: many; length: 15; J: TRBJ1-1; V: TRBV3-1; D: NA; DNA: TGTGCCAGCAGCCAAGTTCTCAGGGCGTACACTGAAGCTTTCTTT; CDR3: CASSQVLRAYTEAFF
size: many; length: 17; J: TRBJ2-7; V: TRBV28; D: NA; DNA: TGTGCCAGCAGTTTATCCTCCGGGGGACGGCCGGGGTACGAGCAGTACTTC; CDR3: CASSLSSGGRPGYEQYF
size: many; length: 15; J: TRBJ2-1; V: TRBV6-2/TRBV6-3; D: TRBD2; DNA: TGTGCCAGCAGCCCCCCCGGACTAGCGGGGGACAAGCAGTTCTTC; CDR3: CASSPPGLAGDKQFF
size: medium-sized; length: 14; J: TRBJ1-5; V: TRBV12-3/TRBV12-4; D: NA; DNA: TGTGCCAGCAGGGTAGGGGCAGGAAATCAGCCCCAGCATTTT; CDR3: CASRVGAGNQPQHF
size: many; length: 13; J: TRBJ2-5; V: TRBV20-1; D: NA; DNA: TGCAGTGCTGGGGGACGGTACCAAGAGACCCAGTACTTC; CDR3: CSAGGRYQETQYF
size: many; length: 14; J: TRBJ2-7; V: TRBV6-2/TRBV6-3; D: TRBD1; DNA: TGTGCCAGCAGTGAGACAGGGGGGTCCTACGAGCAGTACTTC; CDR3: CASSETGGSYEQYF
size: many; length: 15; J: TRBJ2-2; V: TRBV28; D: NA; DNA: TGTGCCAGCAGTCCCCAGGGAGGCGCCCGGGGGGAGCTGTTTTTT; CDR3: CASSPQGGARGELFF
size: NA; length: 15; J: TRBJ2-1; V: TRBV9; D: TRBD1; DNA: TGTGCCAGCAGCGCTCCCCCGGACAGGGTCAATGAGCAGTTCTTC; CDR3: CASSAPPDRVNEQFF
size: many; length: 11; J: TRBJ2-7; V: TRBV12-3/TRBV12-4; D: NA; DNA: TGTGCCAGCAGTTACTCCTACGAGCAGTACTTC; CDR3: CASSYSYEQYF
size: many; length: 14; J: TRBJ2-3; V: TRBV28; D: NA; DNA: TGTGCCAGCAGACCCCTAGCCTTCACAGATACGCAGTATTTT; CDR3: CASRPLAFTDTQYF